This T cell receptor beta chain came from a study of OX40 agonist ivuxolimab in advanced cancers. General study findings and limits: Also showing low normalized T-cell clonal expansion were some of the nonresponders. By week 6 at 0.1 to 3.0 mg/kg, blood CD4+ and CD8+ T cells had expanded clonally. Mean expanded clone counts were higher in CD8+ than CD4+ T cells.

Samples were taken at baseline and on day 1 of cycles 4 and 7. Worth noting for this clone: Its cognate antigen is unknown.

TCRdb keeps only in-frame clones here, not all; method: immunoSEQ multiplex PCR. The data hold roughly 76,000 clones, with approximately 85% observed a single time. The TCR originated in an adult with an advanced solid tumor such as melanoma, head and neck, liver or kidney cancer. Sequencing used CD4+ or CD8+ T cells sorted from blood, obtained in a trial of the OX40 agonist ivuxolimab.

The CDR3: CASSGLAGGLNEQFF. In DNA, the CDR3 is TGTGCCAGCAGCGGCCTAGCGGGAGGGCTCAATGAGCAGTTCTTC. This sequence joins TRBV28 and TRBJ2-1; 12 nucleotides match TRBD2. This CDR3 comprises 15 residues. CDR1 and CDR2 (germline): MDHEN, SYDVKM. V lost 6 bases, J lost 6 bases, and 6 bases stayed unmatched.